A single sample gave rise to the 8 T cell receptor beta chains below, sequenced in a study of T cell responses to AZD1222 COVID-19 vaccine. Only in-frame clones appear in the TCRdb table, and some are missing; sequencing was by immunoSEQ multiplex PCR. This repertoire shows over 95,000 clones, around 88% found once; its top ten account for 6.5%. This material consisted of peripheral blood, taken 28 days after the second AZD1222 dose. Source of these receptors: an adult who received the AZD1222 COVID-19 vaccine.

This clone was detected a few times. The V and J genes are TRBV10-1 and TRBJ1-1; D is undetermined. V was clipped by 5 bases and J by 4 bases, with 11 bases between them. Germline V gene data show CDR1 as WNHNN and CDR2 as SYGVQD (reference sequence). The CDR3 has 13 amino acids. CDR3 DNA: TGCGCCAGCAGTCTGACTTCATCCACTGAAGCTTTCTTT. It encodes CASSLTSSTEAFF.

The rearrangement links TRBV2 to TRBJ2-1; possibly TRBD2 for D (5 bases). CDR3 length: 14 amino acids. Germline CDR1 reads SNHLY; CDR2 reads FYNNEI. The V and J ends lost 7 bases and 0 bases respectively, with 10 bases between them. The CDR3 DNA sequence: TGTGCCAGCAAGAGGGAACTCTCCTACAATGAGCAGTTCTTC. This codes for CASKRELSYNEQFF.

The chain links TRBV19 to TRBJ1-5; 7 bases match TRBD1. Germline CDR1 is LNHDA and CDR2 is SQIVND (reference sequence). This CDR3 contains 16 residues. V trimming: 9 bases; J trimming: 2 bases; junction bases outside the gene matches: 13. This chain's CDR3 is CASDGGQGVRNQPQHF. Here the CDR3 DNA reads TGTGCCAGCGACGGCGGGCAGGGGGTTCGCAATCAGCCCCAGCATTTT.

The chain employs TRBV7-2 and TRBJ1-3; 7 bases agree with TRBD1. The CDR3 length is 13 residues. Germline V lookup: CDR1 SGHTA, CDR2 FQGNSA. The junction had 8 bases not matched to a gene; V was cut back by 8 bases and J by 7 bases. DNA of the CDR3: TGTGCCAGCCGACAGGGTGTGGGGAACACCATATATTTT. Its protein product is CASRQGVGNTIYF.

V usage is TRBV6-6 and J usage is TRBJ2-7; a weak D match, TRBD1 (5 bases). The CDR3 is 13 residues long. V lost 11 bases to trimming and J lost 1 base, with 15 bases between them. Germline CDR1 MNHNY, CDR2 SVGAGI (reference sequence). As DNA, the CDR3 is TGTGCCTCCAGGGAAGCCGCATCCTACGAGCAGTACTTC. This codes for CASREAASYEQYF.

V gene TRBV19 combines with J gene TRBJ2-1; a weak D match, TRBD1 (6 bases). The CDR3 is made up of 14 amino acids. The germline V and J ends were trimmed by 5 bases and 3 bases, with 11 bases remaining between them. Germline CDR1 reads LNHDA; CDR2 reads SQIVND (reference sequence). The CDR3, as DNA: TGTGCCAGTAGTTCGACAGGAAACTACAATGAGCAGTTCTTC. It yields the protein CASSSTGNYNEQFF.

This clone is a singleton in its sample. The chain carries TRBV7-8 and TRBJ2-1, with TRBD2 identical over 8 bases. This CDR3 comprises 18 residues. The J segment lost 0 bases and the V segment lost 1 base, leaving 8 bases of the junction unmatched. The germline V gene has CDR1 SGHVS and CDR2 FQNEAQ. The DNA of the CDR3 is TGTGCCAGCAGCTTAGACGATCGCGGGGGGACCTCCTACAATGAGCAGTTCTTC. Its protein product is CASSLDDRGGTSYNEQFF.

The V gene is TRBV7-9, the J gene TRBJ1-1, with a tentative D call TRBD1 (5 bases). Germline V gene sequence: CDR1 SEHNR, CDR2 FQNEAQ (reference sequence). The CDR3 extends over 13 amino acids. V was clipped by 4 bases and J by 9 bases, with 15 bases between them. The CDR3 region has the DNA TGTGCCAGCAGCTCTGACATACCGGGGCAAGCTTTCTTT. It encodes CASSSDIPGQAFF. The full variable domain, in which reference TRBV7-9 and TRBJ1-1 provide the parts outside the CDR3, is DTGVSQNPRHKITKRGQNVTFRCDPISEHNRLYWYRQTLGQGPEFLTYFQNEAQLEKSRLLSDRFSAERPKGSFSTLEIQRTEQGDSAMYLCASSSDIPGQAFFGQGTRLTVV.